The 9 T cell receptor beta chains below were found in one sample sequenced in a study of blood T cell repertoires in COVID-19. The protocol was immunoSEQ multiplex PCR, while the TCRdb copy is restricted to in-frame clones and leaves out a portion. In the table there are roughly 120,000 clones, about nine tenths of which are singletons. The sequenced material came from peripheral blood. These receptor sequences come from a human donor in a cohort sampled during active COVID-19.

The genes are TRBV20-1 and TRBJ1-3; tentative D call: TRBD1 (5 bases). CDR1 and CDR2 (germline): DFQATT, SNEGSKA (reference sequence). This CDR3 has 16 amino acids. V lost 3 bases and J lost 1, with 16 bases in between. CDR3 bases: TGCAGTGCTAGTTGGGGCGGGGGACGATCTGGAAACACCATATATTTT. Its translation is CSASWGGGRSGNTIYF.

The chain recombines TRBV14 with TRBJ2-1; the D gene is possibly TRBD1 (6 bases). The CDR3 length is 13 residues. Trimming pared 5 bases from V and 10 bases from J, leaving 15 bases between. Germline V gene data show CDR1 as SGHDN and CDR2 as FVKESK. CDR3 residues: CASSDTGTGEQFF. In DNA, the CDR3 is TGTGCCAGCAGCGATACAGGGACGGGAGAGCAGTTCTTC.

CDR3 residues: CASSLRALGGRNTEAFF. As DNA, the CDR3 is TGTGCCAGCAGCTTGCGGGCCCTAGGGGGAAGGAACACTGAAGCTTTCTTT. This chain joins TRBV7-3 and TRBJ1-1, with a possible D match to TRBD1 (6 bases). V lost 3 bases and J 1 base, leaving 18 bases between the germline ends. The CDR3 runs 17 residues. Germline V gives CDR1 SGHTA, CDR2 FQGTGA. The entire variable domain, with the rest obtained from reference TRBV7-3 and TRBJ1-1, is as follows: GAGVSQTPSNKVTEKGKYVELRCDPISGHTALYWYRQSLGQGPEFLIYFQGTGAADDSGLPNDRFFAVRPEGSVSTLKIQRTERGDSAVYLCASSLRALGGRNTEAFFGQGTRLTVV.

The CDR3: CASILTGGTEAFF. The CDR3 DNA reads as TGTGCCAGTATCCTAACAGGGGGCACTGAAGCTTTCTTT. The chain couples TRBV19 to TRBJ1-1; 8 positions agree with TRBD1. V was clipped by 7 bases and J by 4 bases; unmatched bases: 5. CDR3 size: 13 residues. Germline CDR1 LNHDA, CDR2 SQIVND (reference sequence).

The CDR3 reads CSAEAGYEQYF. CDR3 in DNA: TGCAGTGCGGAAGCAGGTTACGAGCAGTACTTC. This rearrangement joins TRBV20-1 to TRBJ2-7; D ambiguous. This CDR3 has 11 amino acids. CDR1 is DFQATT, CDR2 SNEGSKA, per germline (reference sequence). The V end lost 6 bases, the J end lost 4 bases, and 10 bases lay between the germline ends.

The chain links TRBV27 to TRBJ2-3, with a possible D match to TRBD2 (6 bases). The CDR3 loop spans 17 amino acids. Per the germline V gene, CDR1 is MNHEY and CDR2 is SMNVEV (reference sequence). The germline V and J ends were trimmed by 3 bases and 1 base, with 17 bases remaining between them. For the CDR3, the DNA is TGTGCCAGCAGTTTTGGAGGGATCTGGAAGGGCACAGATACGCAGTATTTT. This sequence encodes CASSFGGIWKGTDTQYF.

In this sample, this clone turned up once. The V gene is TRBV9, the J gene TRBJ1-4, with 8 bases lining up with TRBD1. Germline values: CDR1 SGDLS, CDR2 YYNGEE. The CDR3 covers 15 residues. Trimming at V came to 0 bases and at J to 10 bases, leaving 8 bases not matched to a gene. This CDR3 reads CASSVAGGQGGKLFF. CDR3 sequence (DNA): TGTGCCAGCAGCGTAGCTGGCGGACAGGGTGGAAAACTGTTTTTT.

The rearrangement uses TRBV7-6 and TRBJ2-3; D is possibly TRBD1 (5 bases). Per the germline V gene, CDR1 is SGHVS and CDR2 is FNYEAQ. The CDR3 has 16 amino acids. Deletions cut 4 bases from V and 1 base from J, with 15 bases between. This CDR3 reads CASSSVRGTGTDTQYF. The CDR3 DNA reads as TGTGCCAGCAGCTCCGTAAGGGGAACAGGCACAGATACGCAGTATTTT.

J is TRBJ2-1 and V is TRBV9; the match to TRBD2 covers 9 bases. Germline V gene lookup returns CDR1 SGDLS and CDR2 YYNGEE. V was pared by 0 bases and J by 0 bases, with 7 bases of the junction left unmatched. The length of the CDR3 is 18 residues. The chain's CDR3 is CASSVARSGGSSYNEQFF. The CDR3 nucleotides read TGTGCCAGCAGCGTAGCGAGAAGCGGGGGGAGCTCCTACAATGAGCAGTTCTTC.